What follows are 10 T cell receptor beta chains derived from one specimen sequenced in a study of T cells in tumors after PD-1 blockade. The table came from immunoSEQ multiplex PCR; TCRdb's copy has only in-frame clones and leaves some out. The repertoire holds about 47,000 clones, with 60% to 80% as singletons. Sequencing was performed on PBMCs, taken before anti-PD-1 treatment. These receptors were collected from a human donor with basal cell carcinoma.

V gene TRBV28 combines with J gene TRBJ1-2, with 7 nucleotides matching TRBD1. The J segment lost 4 bases and the V segment lost 6 bases, leaving 8 bases of the junction unmatched. Germline V lookup: CDR1 MDHEN, CDR2 SYDVKM. This CDR3 comprises 14 residues. The CDR3 sequence is CASRTTGAGYGYTF. CDR3 DNA: TGTGCCAGCAGAACTACAGGGGCCGGCTATGGCTACACCTTC.

There are a few counts of this clone. The V call is TRBV2, the J call TRBJ2-1; perhaps D is TRBD1 or TRBD2 (5 bases each). The CDR3 is 14 amino acids. CDR1 SNHLY and CDR2 FYNNEI come from the germline V gene. Deletions cut 6 bases from V and 0 bases from J, with 9 bases between. The CDR3 DNA follows: TGTGCCAGCAGAGGGGAGAGCTCCTACAATGAGCAGTTCTTC. Its protein is CASRGESSYNEQFF. The whole variable domain, filled in from reference TRBV2 and TRBJ2-1, reads EPEVTQTPSHQVTQMGQEVILRCVPISNHLYFYWYRQILGQKVEFLVSFYNNEISEKSEIFDDQFSVERPDGSNFTLKIRSTKLEDSAMYFCASRGESSYNEQFFGPGTRLTVL.

This chain links TRBV9 with TRBJ2-2; D gene unclear. This CDR3 comprises 14 residues. V was shortened by 0 bases and J by 5 bases, with 8 bases between the two germline ends. CDR1 and CDR2 from the germline V gene are SGDLS and YYNGEE. This CDR3 is CASSVELVTGELFF. The CDR3, as DNA: TGTGCCAGCAGCGTAGAATTGGTAACCGGGGAGCTGTTTTTT.

The chain carries TRBV5-6 and TRBJ2-6; D not resolved. V was clipped by 0 bases and J by 3 bases, with 7 bases between them. Germline values: CDR1 SGHDT, CDR2 YYEEEE. This CDR3 region has 15 residues. For the CDR3, the DNA is TGTGCCAGCAGCTTGGGGTTCGGTGGGGCCAACGTCCTGACTTTC. This translates into CASSLGFGGANVLTF.

The chain links TRBV2 to TRBJ2-4; D could derive from TRBD1 or TRBD2 (5 bases each). The CDR3 length is 17 residues. Looked up from germline, CDR1 is SNHLY and CDR2 is FYNNEI. V was shortened by 3 bases and J by 0 bases, with 15 bases between the two germline ends. The CDR3 nucleotides are TGTGCCAGCAGTGAGAACGACCTCGGGGCAGCCAAAAACATTCAGTACTTC. Protein sequence: CASSENDLGAAKNIQYF.

The genes are TRBV5-1 and TRBJ2-1; no clear D gene. The CDR3 covers 12 residues. CDR1 and CDR2 (germline): SGHRS, YFSETQ. Trimming stripped 2 bases from V and 7 bases from J, with 7 bases between. CDR3 in amino acids: CASSLGVNEQFF. CDR3 sequence (DNA): TGCGCCAGCAGCTTAGGTGTTAATGAGCAGTTCTTC.

Concerning this clone itself: Mismatch with germline at one junction end may stem from a read error. CDR3 protein: CASSFQLTSGRSGLNF. CDR3 nucleotide sequence: TGTGCCAGCAGTTTCCAATTAACTAGCGGGAGATCCGGGTTGAACTTC. The V gene is TRBV27, the J gene TRBJ2-7; TRBD2 matches 11 bases. CDR1 and CDR2 from the germline V gene are MNHEY and SMNVEV (reference sequence). CDR3 size: 16 residues.

The J gene is TRBJ2-5, the V gene TRBV24-1, with 11 bases fitting TRBD1. Per the germline V gene, CDR1 is KGHDR and CDR2 is SFDVKD. This CDR3 spans 17 amino acids. V dropped 3 bases and J dropped 9; count of bases not matched to a gene: 14. In nucleotides, the CDR3 is TGTGCCACCAGTGATCCAACGGACAGGGGGCATAGGATTGCCCAGTACTTC. Translating gives CATSDPTDRGHRIAQYF.

This chain links TRBV6-5 with TRBJ2-7; a weak D match, TRBD1 (6 bases). The CDR3 runs to 13 residues. V shed 2 bases and J shed 3 bases, with 8 bases lying between them. Germline V gene data show CDR1 as MNHEY and CDR2 as SVGAGI. The CDR3, as DNA: TGTGCCAGCAGTTACGAACAGGGCTACGAGCAGTACTTC. Protein product: CASSYEQGYEQYF.

The V call is TRBV7-9, the J call TRBJ1-1; D may be TRBD1 (5 bases). CDR3 length: 17 residues. V gave up 5 bases and J gave up 1 base, with 20 bases separating them. In germline, CDR1 is SEHNR, CDR2 FQNEAQ (reference sequence). CDR3 region: CASSPDSGYPKNTEAFF. CDR3 sequence (DNA): TGTGCCAGCAGCCCCGACAGTGGGTACCCAAAGAACACTGAAGCTTTCTTT.